This section outlines one TCR beta chain sequence together with its context. What it binds is not known. A junction boundary mismatches the germline segment, possibly from a read error. The sample is drawn from a study of T cells in women clearing cervical HPV infection. Findings and caveats of the study: Repertoire richness, not evenness, was significantly elevated in CIN3+ cases versus controls.

Sequencing used immunoSEQ multiplex PCR; TCRdb keeps in-frame clones, though not all of them. Its clone listing holds about 19,000 clones. The receptor was isolated from a woman aged 18-70 years with a cervical HPV16 infection that either progressed to CIN3+ or cleared (not recorded which). Material: blood buffy coat.

CDR3 protein: CSVRDRVNRPQHF. Partial CDR3 DNA: TGCAGCGTCCGGGACAGGGTCAATCGGCCC. The chain joins TRBV29-1 to TRBJ1-5; 9 bases are a match to TRBD1. The read terminates 3 residues before the CDR3 end, so the remaining end is supplied by the germline J gene. The CDR3 spans 13 residues. Germline lookup yields CDR1 SQVTM and CDR2 ANQGSEA.